This T cell receptor beta chain comes out of a study of blood T cell repertoires in COVID-19. The CDR3 extends over 14 amino acids. V was pared by 1 base and J by 0 bases, with 4 bases between. Germline V gene data show CDR1 as KGHSH and CDR2 as LQKENI. As processed by the authors: Reference gene primers were amplified, and this amplification served to estimate nucleated cell counts. Assay used: immunoSEQ multiplex PCR; TCRdb lists only in-frame clones, some missing. That table is the source of V, J and clone size, and D and trimming were worked out from the DNA. This sample has about 320,000 clones, with 89% found just once. Cohorts were determined from participant-reported clinical history.

Material: PBMCs or T cells enriched from blood (not recorded which). The V gene is TRBV18, the J gene TRBJ1-3; D not certain. This clonotype was obtained from a man aged 55 to 69 who had recovered from COVID-19. This CDR3 reads CASSPQLSGNTIYF. CDR3 nucleotides: TGTGCCAGCTCACCACAGCTCTCTGGAAACACCATATATTTT.